The next 14 T cell receptor beta chains were all read from a single sample in a study of synovial regulatory T cells in juvenile arthritis. The method was immunoSEQ multiplex PCR; TCRdb's version includes in-frame clones alone and lacks a portion of them. The sample totals roughly 9,200 clones. Sequencing used Treg cells from blood. Subset given: remaining (HLA-DR-negative) circulating blood Treg cells. Receptors were obtained from a donor younger than 30 with juvenile idiopathic arthritis.

The genes are TRBV5-4 and TRBJ1-1. Germline loops: CDR1 SGHNT, CDR2 YYREEE (reference sequence). The CDR3 is 14 amino acids. This entry has no DNA. This chain's CDR3 is CASSPKSMDTEAFF. Supplemented by reference TRBV5-4 and TRBJ1-1, the full variable domain reads ETGVTQSPTHLIKTRGQQVTLRCSSQSGHNTVSWYQQALGQGPQFIFQYYREEENGRGNFPPRFSGLQFPNYSSELNVNALELDDSALYLCASSPKSMDTEAFFGQGTRLTVV.

This chain links TRBV28 with TRBJ1-2. Germline V CDR1 and CDR2: MDHEN, SYDVKM. The CDR3 spans 17 residues. The nucleotide record is missing. This CDR3 reads CASSPLPAGPSNYGYTF.

The chain has TRBV20-1 and TRBJ1-2. This CDR3 comprises 11 residues. No DNA has been recorded. Looked up from germline, CDR1 is DFQATT and CDR2 is SNEGSKA (reference sequence). The chain's CDR3 is CSALREGGYTF.

The chain carries TRBV4-1 and TRBJ2-1; TCRdb reports TRBD2, a call that lacks DNA to check it against. Germline CDR1 reads MGHRA; CDR2 reads YSYEKL. The CDR3 contains 18 residues. No DNA has been recorded. CDR3 in amino acids: CASSQQGLAGGAYNEQFF.

The chain recombines TRBV5-1 with TRBJ1-1; TCRdb reports TRBD1, a call that lacks DNA to check it against. CDR1 is SGHRS and CDR2 is YFSETQ in the germline V gene. The CDR3 extends over 16 amino acids. The nucleotide record is missing. CDR3 protein: CASSLGDRAKNTEAFF.

The chain joins TRBV19 to TRBJ2-4; TCRdb's D call of TRBD2 is untestable without DNA. Germline assignment: CDR1 LNHDA and CDR2 SQIVND (reference sequence). This CDR3 is built from 14 residues. No DNA sequence is on record. CDR3: CASSQVGGLNIQYF. Supplemented by reference TRBV19 and TRBJ2-4, the full variable domain reads DGGITQSPKYLFRKEGQNVTLSCEQNLNHDAMYWYRQDPGQGLRLIYYSQIVNDFQKGDIAEGYSVSREKKESFPLTVTSAQKNPTAFYLCASSQVGGLNIQYFGAGTRLSVL.

This chain links TRBV7-6 with TRBJ2-5; lacking DNA, the TRBD1 call made by TCRdb goes unchecked. The CDR3 runs 11 residues. Only the protein sequence is given. Germline V gene sequence: CDR1 SGHVS, CDR2 FNYEAQ. CDR3 residues: CASSSGETQYF.

This chain joins TRBV10-3 and TRBJ1-2; TCRdb indicates TRBD1, and absent DNA this call remains unverified. Germline assignment: CDR1 ENHRY and CDR2 SYGVKD. The length of the CDR3 is 12 residues. The DNA is not on file. This CDR3 reads CAIRTGGSGYTF.

This chain joins TRBV19 and TRBJ1-2. The CDR3 is 13 amino acids. A DNA sequence was not provided. Germline V gene lookup returns CDR1 LNHDA and CDR2 SQIVND (reference sequence). CDR3: CASIGQSNYGYTF.

V usage is TRBV2 and J usage is TRBJ1-5; TCRdb lists TRBD1, though no DNA is available to test this call. The germline V gene has CDR1 SNHLY and CDR2 FYNNEI. CDR3 size: 13 residues. No DNA accompanies this entry. The CDR3 sequence is CASARTGELPQHF.

The gene calls are TRBV19 and TRBJ2-6; with no DNA, the TCRdb D assignment of TRBD1 cannot be verified. The CDR3 is 17 amino acids. The nucleotide record is missing. Germline V gene lookup returns CDR1 LNHDA and CDR2 SQIVND (reference sequence). The CDR3 protein is CASSPGQGISGANVLTF.

The chain is built from TRBV11-2 and TRBJ1-1. The CDR3 runs 13 residues. The nucleotide record is missing. Germline CDR1 SGHAT, CDR2 FQNNGV. The CDR3 sequence is CASSFNRDTEAFF.

The gene calls are TRBV5-1 and TRBJ1-1. Germline V CDR1 and CDR2: SGHRS, YFSETQ. The CDR3 spans 15 residues. The DNA is not on file. CDR3 region: CASSLVRGLNTEAFF.

V is TRBV4-1 and J is TRBJ1-1. Germline V gene data show CDR1 as MGHRA and CDR2 as YSYEKL. CDR3 length: 14 residues. DNA for this receptor is not on file. The CDR3 here is CASSPIRVNTEAFF.